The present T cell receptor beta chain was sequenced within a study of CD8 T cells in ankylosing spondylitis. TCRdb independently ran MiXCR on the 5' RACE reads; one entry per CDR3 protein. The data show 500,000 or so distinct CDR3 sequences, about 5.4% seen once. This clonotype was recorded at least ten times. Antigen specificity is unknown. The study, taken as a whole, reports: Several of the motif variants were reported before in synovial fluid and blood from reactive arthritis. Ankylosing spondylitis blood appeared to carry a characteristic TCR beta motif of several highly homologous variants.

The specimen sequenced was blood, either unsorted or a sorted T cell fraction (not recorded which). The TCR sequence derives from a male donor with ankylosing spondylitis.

For the CDR3, the DNA is TGTGCCAGCAGTGACAGGGGTCCATATAGCAATCAGCCCCAGCATTTT. Its protein product is CASSDRGPYSNQPQHF. This rearrangement joins TRBV6-1 to TRBJ1-5, with a possible D match to TRBD1 (6 bases). Per the germline V gene, CDR1 is MNHNS and CDR2 is SASEGT. Trimming shortened V by 3 bases and J by 0 bases, and 12 bases separated the two germline ends. The CDR3 totals 16 residues.